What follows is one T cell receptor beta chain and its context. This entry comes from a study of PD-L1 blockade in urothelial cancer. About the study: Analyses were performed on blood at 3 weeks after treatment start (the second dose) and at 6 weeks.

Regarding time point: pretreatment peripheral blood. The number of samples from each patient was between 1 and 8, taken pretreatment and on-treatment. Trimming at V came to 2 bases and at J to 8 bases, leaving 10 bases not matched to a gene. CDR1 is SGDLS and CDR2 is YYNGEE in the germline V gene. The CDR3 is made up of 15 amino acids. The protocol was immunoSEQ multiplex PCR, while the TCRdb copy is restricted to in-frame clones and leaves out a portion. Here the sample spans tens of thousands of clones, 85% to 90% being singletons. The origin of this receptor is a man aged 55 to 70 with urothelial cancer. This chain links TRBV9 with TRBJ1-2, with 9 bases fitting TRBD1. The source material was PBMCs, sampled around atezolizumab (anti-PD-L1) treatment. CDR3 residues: CASSVLPGTGFGYTF. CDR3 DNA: TGTGCCAGCAGCGTTTTACCCGGGACAGGGTTCGGCTACACCTTC. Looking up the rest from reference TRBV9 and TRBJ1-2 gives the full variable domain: DSGVTQTPKHLITATGQRVTLRCSPRSGDLSVYWYQQSLDQGLQFLIQYYNGEERAKGNILERFSAQQFPDLHSELNLSSLELGDSALYFCASSVLPGTGFGYTFGSGTRLTVV.